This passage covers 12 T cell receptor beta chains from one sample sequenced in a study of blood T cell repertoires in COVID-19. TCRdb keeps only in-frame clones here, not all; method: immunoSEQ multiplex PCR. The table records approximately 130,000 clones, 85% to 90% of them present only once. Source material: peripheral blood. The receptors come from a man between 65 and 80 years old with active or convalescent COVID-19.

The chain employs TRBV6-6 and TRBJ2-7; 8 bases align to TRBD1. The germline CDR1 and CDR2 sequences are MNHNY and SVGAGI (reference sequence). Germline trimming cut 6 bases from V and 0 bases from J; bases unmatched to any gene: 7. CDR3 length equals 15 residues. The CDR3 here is CASSPGQGYSYEQYF. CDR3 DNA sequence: TGTGCCAGCAGCCCCGGACAGGGCTACTCCTACGAGCAGTACTTC.

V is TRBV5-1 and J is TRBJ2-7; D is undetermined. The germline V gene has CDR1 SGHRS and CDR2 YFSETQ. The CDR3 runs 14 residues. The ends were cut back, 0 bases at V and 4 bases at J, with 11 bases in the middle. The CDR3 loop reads CASSLDAQKYEQYF. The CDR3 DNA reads TGCGCCAGCAGCTTGGATGCCCAGAAATACGAGCAGTACTTC.

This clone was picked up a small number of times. The CDR3 DNA sequence: TGTGCCAGCAGCCCCGGGACAGGAAGAGCTAACTATGGCTACACCTTC. Translated: CASSPGTGRANYGYTF. The J gene is TRBJ1-2, the V gene TRBV7-9; TRBD1 matches at 8 bases. From germline, CDR1 is SEHNR and CDR2 FQNEAQ (reference sequence). V trimming: 5 bases; J trimming: 0 bases; junction bases outside the gene matches: 8. This CDR3 region has 16 residues.

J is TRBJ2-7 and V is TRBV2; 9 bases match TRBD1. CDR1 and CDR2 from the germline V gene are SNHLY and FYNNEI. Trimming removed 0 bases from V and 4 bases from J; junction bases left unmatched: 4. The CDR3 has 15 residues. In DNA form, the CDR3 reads TGTGCCAGCAGTGAAGCTGGGACAGGGCTTTACGAGCAGTACTTC. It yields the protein CASSEAGTGLYEQYF.

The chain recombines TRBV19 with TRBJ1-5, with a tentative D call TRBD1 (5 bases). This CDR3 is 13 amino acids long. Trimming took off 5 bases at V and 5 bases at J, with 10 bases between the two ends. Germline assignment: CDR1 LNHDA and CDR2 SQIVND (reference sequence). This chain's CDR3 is CASSLTAHQPQHF. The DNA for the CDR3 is TGTGCCAGTAGTTTGACAGCCCATCAGCCCCAGCATTTT.

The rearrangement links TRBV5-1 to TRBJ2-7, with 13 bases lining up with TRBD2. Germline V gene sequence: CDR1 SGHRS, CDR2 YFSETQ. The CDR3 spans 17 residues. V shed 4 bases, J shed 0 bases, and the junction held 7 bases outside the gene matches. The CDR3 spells CASSPSGTSGNSYEQYF. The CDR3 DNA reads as TGCGCCAGCAGCCCCTCCGGGACTAGCGGGAACTCCTACGAGCAGTACTTC.

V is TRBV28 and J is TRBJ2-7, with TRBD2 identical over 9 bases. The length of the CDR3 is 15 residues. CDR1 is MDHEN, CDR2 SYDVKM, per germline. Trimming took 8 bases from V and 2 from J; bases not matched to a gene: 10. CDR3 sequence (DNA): TGTGCCAGCCGCCGGTTGGCTAGCGGGACCTACGAGCAGTACTTC. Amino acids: CASRRLASGTYEQYF. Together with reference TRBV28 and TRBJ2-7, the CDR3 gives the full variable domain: DVKVTQSSRYLVKRTGEKVFLECVQDMDHENMFWYRQDPGLGLRLIYFSYDVKMKEKGDIPEGYSVSREKKERFSLILESASTNQTSMYLCASRRLASGTYEQYFGPGTRLTVT.

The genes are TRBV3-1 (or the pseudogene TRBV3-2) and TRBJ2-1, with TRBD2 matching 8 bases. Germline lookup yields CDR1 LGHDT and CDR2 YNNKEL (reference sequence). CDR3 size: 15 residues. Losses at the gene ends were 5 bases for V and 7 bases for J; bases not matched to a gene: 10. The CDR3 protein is CASSSSGLDDNEQFF. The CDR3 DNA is TGTGCCAGCAGCTCGTCGGGACTAGACGATAATGAGCAGTTCTTC.

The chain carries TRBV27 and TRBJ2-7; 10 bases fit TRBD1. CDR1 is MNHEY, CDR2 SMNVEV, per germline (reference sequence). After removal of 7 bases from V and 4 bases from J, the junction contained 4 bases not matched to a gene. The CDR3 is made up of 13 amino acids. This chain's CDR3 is CASTRQGAYEQYF. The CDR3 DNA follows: TGTGCCAGCACTCGACAGGGGGCGTACGAGCAGTACTTC.

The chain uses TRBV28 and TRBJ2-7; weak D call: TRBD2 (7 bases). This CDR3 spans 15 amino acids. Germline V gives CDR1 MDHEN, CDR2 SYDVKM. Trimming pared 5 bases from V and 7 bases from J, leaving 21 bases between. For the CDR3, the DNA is TGTGCCAGCAGTCTCGTCCGGGGGGCTTTGTGGGAGCAGTACTTC. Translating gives CASSLVRGALWEQYF.

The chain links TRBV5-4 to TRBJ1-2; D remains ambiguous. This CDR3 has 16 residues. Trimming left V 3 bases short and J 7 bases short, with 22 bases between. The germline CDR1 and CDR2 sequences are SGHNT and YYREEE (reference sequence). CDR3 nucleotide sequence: TGTGCCAGCAGCTCCCTCCTTAAGGGTCCACGGGGTGGCTACACCTTC. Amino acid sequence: CASSSLLKGPRGGYTF.

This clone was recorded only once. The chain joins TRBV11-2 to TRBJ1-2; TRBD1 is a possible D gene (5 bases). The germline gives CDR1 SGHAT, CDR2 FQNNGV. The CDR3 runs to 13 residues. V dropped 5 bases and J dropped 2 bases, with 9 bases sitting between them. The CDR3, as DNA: TGTGCCAGCAGCGTGGACACGAACTATGGCTACACCTTC. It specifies CASSVDTNYGYTF.